The clone carrying this TCR beta chain was observed a few times. In the original processing: Amplifying reference gene primers gave estimates of nucleated cell counts. Clones were sequenced by immunoSEQ multiplex PCR, and TCRdb holds only the in-frame ones, with some missing. The D gene and trimming were derived from the DNA, and the V and J assignments and clone size from that table. The table lists about 200,000 clones, approximately 87% of them singletons. This record belongs to a study of blood T cell repertoires in COVID-19. Study overall: Collection of acute and convalescent COVID-19 samples took place in the United States, Italy and Spain. Sources were T cells, B-cell-depleted T cells, or PBMCs; the material itself was cDNA or gDNA.

V was trimmed by 3 bases and J by 4 bases, leaving 13 bases between them. Germline V gene data show CDR1 as SGHRS and CDR2 as YFSETQ. The CDR3 totals 14 residues. The sequenced sample consisted of peripheral blood. V is TRBV5-1 and J is TRBJ1-2; TRBD1 is a possible D gene (5 bases). The clonotype originates from a woman aged 65 to 85 with acute or convalescent COVID-19. CDR3 coding DNA: TGCGCCAGCAGCTCGACAGATCTTGGCTATGGCTACACCTTC. Protein: CASSSTDLGYGYTF.